What follows are 25 T cell receptor beta chains derived from one specimen sequenced in a study of T-cell memory formation after mild COVID-19. A single record per CDR3 protein comes from TCRdb applying MiXCR to the 5' RACE reads. The sample contains approximately 190,000 distinct CDR3 sequences, around 19% of which appear only once. Sequencing was performed on PBMCs or a T cell subset sorted from them (not recorded which). The origin of the receptors is an adult woman who had mild COVID-19 (a few samples of this study predate the infection). Cell type and time point are not known.

This clonotype showed up many times. The CDR3: CASSLDLRLTDTQYF. CDR3 nucleotide sequence: TGTGCCAGCAGCTTAGACTTGCGCCTCACAGATACGCAGTATTTT. This chain links TRBV7-2 with TRBJ2-3, with D unclear. CDR3 length: 15 residues. Germline V gene sequence: CDR1 SGHTA, CDR2 FQGNSA. Deletions cut 1 base from V and 2 bases from J, with 10 bases between.

There are a few counts of this clonotype. This chain links TRBV12-3 or TRBV12-4 with TRBJ1-1, with unresolved D. The CDR3 covers 11 residues. Trimming removed 7 bases from V and 5 bases from J, with 8 bases in between. CDR3 residues: CASTTWTEAFF. CDR3 DNA: TGTGCCAGCACCACATGGACTGAAGCTTTCTTT.

V and J are TRBV29-1 and TRBJ1-2; D unresolved. The V end was cut by 4 bases, the J end by 0 bases, with 9 bases between. CDR1 SQVTM and CDR2 ANQGSEA come from the germline V gene. The CDR3 spans 13 residues. The CDR3 is CSVALLTNYGYTF. CDR3 nucleotide sequence: TGCAGCGTTGCCCTACTCACTAACTATGGCTACACCTTC.

The chain joins TRBV15 to TRBJ2-5; no reliable D call. Germline values: CDR1 LNHNV, CDR2 YYDKDF (reference sequence). With 4 bases removed from V and 5 bases from J, the gap between germline ends came to 20 bases. CDR3 length: 16 amino acids. The CDR3 reads CATSIARRSGWETQYF. The CDR3 DNA sequence: TGTGCCACCAGCATCGCCCGACGAAGTGGTTGGGAGACCCAGTACTTC. Full variable domain (remainder filled in from reference TRBV15 and TRBJ2-5): DAMVIQNPRYQVTQFGKPVTLSCSQTLNHNVMYWYQQKSSQAPKLLFHYYDKDFNNEADTPDNFQSRRPNTSFCFLDIRSPGLGDTAMYLCATSIARRSGWETQYFGPGTRLLVL.

This chain links TRBV4-2 with TRBJ1-4; perhaps TRBD1 as D (5 bases). Germline assignment: CDR1 LGHNA and CDR2 YNFKEQ. CDR3 length: 14 amino acids. Trimming cost V 5 bases and J 4 bases, with 11 bases left between them. CDR3 sequence: CASSEGGHNEKLFF. The CDR3 region has the DNA TGTGCCAGCAGCGAGGGCGGACATAATGAAAAACTGTTTTTT.

CDR3 nucleotides: TGCGCCAGCAGCTCGGACAGGGCGGAAAAACTGTTTTTT. Translation: CASSSDRAEKLFF. The chain employs TRBV5-1 and TRBJ1-4; 8 nucleotides align to TRBD1. Unmatched junction bases numbered 3, after V lost 3 bases and J lost 8 bases. CDR1 is SGHRS and CDR2 is YFSETQ in the germline V gene. This CDR3 comprises 13 residues.

This clonotype has just a few counts. This chain joins TRBV7-2 and TRBJ2-2; a possible D gene is TRBD2 (6 bases). The length of the CDR3 is 14 residues. V lost 5 bases, J lost 6 bases, and 13 bases lay in between. The germline gives CDR1 SGHTA, CDR2 FQGNSA. The CDR3 loop reads CASSTWGVAGELFF. The CDR3 DNA reads TGTGCCAGCAGCACCTGGGGGGTGGCCGGGGAGCTGTTTTTT.

The chain employs TRBV30 and TRBJ1-5; D ambiguous. Germline loops: CDR1 GTSNPN, CDR2 SVGIG (reference sequence). CDR3 size: 15 residues. The V and J ends lost 0 bases and 4 bases respectively, with 13 bases between them. CDR3 region: CAWSVNMGWNQPQHF. In nucleotides, the CDR3 is TGTGCCTGGAGTGTGAATATGGGGTGGAATCAGCCCCAGCATTTT.

The CDR3 sequence is CATSRDSGDEQFF. Here the CDR3 DNA reads TGTGCCACCAGCAGAGATAGCGGGGATGAGCAGTTCTTC. The chain is built from TRBV15 and TRBJ2-1; 8 bases match TRBD2. The trim removed 0 bases at V and 8 bases at J, leaving 0 bases unmatched. CDR3 length: 13 amino acids. CDR1 is LNHNV, CDR2 YYDKDF, per germline (reference sequence).

A few counts support this clonotype. The J gene is TRBJ1-5, the V gene TRBV5-5, with D possibly TRBD1 on 5 matching bases. V was shortened by 1 base and J by 4 bases, with 9 bases between the two germline ends. The CDR3 loop spans 14 amino acids. Germline assignment: CDR1 SGHKS and CDR2 YYEKEE (reference sequence). CDR3 sequence (DNA): TGTGCCAGCAGCTTGCAGGGAAGGAATCAGCCCCAGCATTTT. It codes for CASSLQGRNQPQHF.

The chain combines TRBV11-2 with TRBJ2-1; the D gene is possibly TRBD2 (6 bases). The CDR3 extends over 21 amino acids. Trimming left V 2 bases short and J 4 bases short, with 30 bases between. Germline V gives CDR1 SGHAT, CDR2 FQNNGV. Here the CDR3 reads CASSLFSGLKKAWELYNEQFF. CDR3 sequence (DNA): TGTGCCAGCAGCTTATTTTCCGGACTAAAGAAGGCATGGGAACTATACAATGAGCAGTTCTTC.

This clonotype was recorded at least ten times. V and J are TRBV6-6 and TRBJ1-1; 7 nucleotides align to TRBD1. Losses at the gene ends were 3 bases for V and 2 bases for J; bases not matched to a gene: 9. The CDR3 loop spans 16 amino acids. Germline V gives CDR1 MNHNY, CDR2 SVGAGI (reference sequence). Here the CDR3 DNA reads TGTGCCAGCAGTTATCCTATACGACAGGGCAACACTGAAGCTTTCTTT. The encoded protein is CASSYPIRQGNTEAFF.

The rearrangement uses TRBV7-3 and TRBJ2-3, with D perhaps given as TRBD1 or TRBD2 (5 bases each). Germline V CDR1 and CDR2: SGHTA, FQGTGA. The CDR3 loop spans 16 amino acids. Trimming cost V 4 bases and J 3 bases, with 17 bases left between them. CDR3 coding DNA: TGTGCCAGCAGCTATTCTTTCGCAGGGAGTACAGATACGCAGTATTTT. It codes for CASSYSFAGSTDTQYF.

CDR3 coding DNA: TGTGCCAGCTCACCACCTACCGGACAGGGGGCTAATGAAAAACTGTTTTTT. Amino acid sequence: CASSPPTGQGANEKLFF. The chain uses TRBV18 and TRBJ1-4; TRBD1 aligns across 10 bases. The CDR3 has 17 residues. Unmatched junction bases numbered 4, after V lost 0 bases and J lost 3 bases. Germline CDR1 reads KGHSH; CDR2 reads LQKENI.

The chain links TRBV29-1 to TRBJ1-5; no clear D. CDR3 length: 13 amino acids. The V end was cut by 4 bases, the J end by 1 base, with 8 bases between. Germline V CDR1 and CDR2: SQVTM, ANQGSEA. In nucleotides, the CDR3 is TGCAGCGTTGCGGGCAGGAGCAATCAGCCCCAGCATTTT. Protein: CSVAGRSNQPQHF.

This clonotype has at least ten counts. The V call is TRBV12-3 or TRBV12-4, the J call TRBJ1-2; TRBD1 matches at 7 bases. Trimming took 5 bases from V and 8 from J; bases not matched to a gene: 8. CDR3 length equals 13 residues. CDR3 in amino acids: CASSPNQGVGYTF. CDR3 sequence (DNA): TGTGCCAGCAGTCCTAATCAGGGGGTGGGCTACACCTTC.

This clonotype was counted once. V usage is TRBV5-4 and J usage is TRBJ2-4, with D uncertain. Per germline, CDR1 SGHNT and CDR2 YYREEE (reference sequence). Trimming took 0 bases from V and 0 from J, leaving 10 bases between them. The CDR3 is 16 residues long. CDR3 amino acids: CASSLDPDLAKNIQYF. DNA for the CDR3: TGTGCCAGCAGCTTGGATCCGGATCTAGCCAAAAACATTCAGTACTTC.

This clonotype came up many times. This chain links TRBV5-1 with TRBJ2-1; D not resolved. This CDR3 spans 14 amino acids. Germline V gene data show CDR1 as SGHRS and CDR2 as YFSETQ. The V end was cut by 0 bases, the J end by 10 bases, with 14 bases between. In DNA, the CDR3 is TGCGCCAGCAGCTTGGGCGCCTCGGATGTGGAGCAGTTCTTC. The encoded protein is CASSLGASDVEQFF.

The chain is built from TRBV7-2 and TRBJ1-2; 7 positions agree with TRBD1. CDR1 SGHTA and CDR2 FQGNSA come from the germline V gene. V was clipped by 5 bases and J by 2 bases; unmatched bases: 8. This CDR3 comprises 15 residues. The CDR3 nucleotides are TGTGCCAGCAGCGTATCGGGACAGCTAAACTATGGCTACACCTTC. Translating gives CASSVSGQLNYGYTF.

The rearrangement joins TRBV25-1 to TRBJ1-6; D is ambiguous. The CDR3 runs 15 residues. Germline values: CDR1 MGHDK, CDR2 SYGVNS. V was trimmed by 4 bases and J by 9 bases, leaving 16 bases between them. The CDR3 DNA reads as TGTGCCAGCAGTGCCGCCAGGACGGGGATTTCACCCCTCCACTTT. Its protein product is CASSAARTGISPLHF.

The genes are TRBV10-3 and TRBJ2-3; 14 bases are a match to TRBD2. CDR1 is ENHRY, CDR2 SYGVKD, per germline. Losses at the gene ends were 4 bases for V and 6 bases for J; bases not matched to a gene: 3. The CDR3 sequence is 15 residues long. CDR3 protein: CAISGTSGGMDTQYF. For the CDR3, the DNA is TGTGCCATCAGTGGGACTAGCGGGGGGATGGATACGCAGTATTTT.

V and J are TRBV5-1 and TRBJ2-1; 7 positions agree with TRBD1. The germline V gene encodes CDR1 SGHRS and CDR2 YFSETQ. The CDR3 is 12 residues long. V gave up 4 bases and J gave up 8 bases; unmatched junction bases: 3. The CDR3 spells CASSPGTDEQFF. Written as DNA, the CDR3 is TGCGCCAGCAGCCCTGGGACAGATGAGCAGTTCTTC.

This clonotype was seen many times. V is TRBV3-1 and J is TRBJ2-7, with D perhaps matching TRBD1 (6 bases). V was trimmed by 1 base and J by 4 bases, leaving 11 bases between them. Germline values: CDR1 LGHDT, CDR2 YNNKEL (reference sequence). The CDR3 has 14 amino acids. CDR3 residues: CASSQGQGPYEQYF. In DNA, the CDR3 is TGTGCCAGCAGCCAAGGTCAGGGGCCGTACGAGCAGTACTTC.

The chain joins TRBV5-1 to TRBJ2-7; D remains ambiguous. Trimming cost V 0 bases and J 0 bases, with 10 bases left between them. Per germline, CDR1 SGHRS and CDR2 YFSETQ. CDR3 length: 15 residues. The CDR3 DNA is TGCGCCAGCAGCTTGGGACGTGTGAGCTCCTACGAGCAGTACTTC. This gives the protein CASSLGRVSSYEQYF.

This clonotype was counted between two and nine times. The rearrangement uses TRBV5-1 and TRBJ1-1; 8 positions match TRBD1. Germline CDR1 and CDR2: SGHRS and YFSETQ. Trimming at V came to 5 bases and at J to 1 base, leaving 4 bases not matched to a gene. The CDR3 extends over 14 amino acids. The CDR3 loop reads CASRSGGENTEAFF. The CDR3 nucleotides read TGCGCCAGCAGATCAGGGGGCGAGAACACTGAAGCTTTCTTT.